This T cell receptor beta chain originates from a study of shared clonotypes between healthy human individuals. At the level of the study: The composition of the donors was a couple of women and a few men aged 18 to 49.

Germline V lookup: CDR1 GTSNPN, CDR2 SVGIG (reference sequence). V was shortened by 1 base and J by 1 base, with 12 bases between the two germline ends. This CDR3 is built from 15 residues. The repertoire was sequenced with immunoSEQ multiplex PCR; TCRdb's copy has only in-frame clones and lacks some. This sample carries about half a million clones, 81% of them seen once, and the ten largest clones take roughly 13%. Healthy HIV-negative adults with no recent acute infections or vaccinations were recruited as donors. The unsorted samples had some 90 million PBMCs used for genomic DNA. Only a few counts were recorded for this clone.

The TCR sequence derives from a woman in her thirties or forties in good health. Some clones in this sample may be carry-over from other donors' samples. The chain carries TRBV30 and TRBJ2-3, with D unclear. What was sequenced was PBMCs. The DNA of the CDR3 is TGTGCCTGGAGTGGGAGAAAATTCCGCACAGATACGCAGTATTTT. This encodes CAWSGRKFRTDTQYF.